This entry is about one T cell receptor beta chain. Its antigen is undetermined. The data are from a study of cytomegalovirus exposure and HLA in healthy donors. The study's findings and limits: A few CMV-associated chains proved CMV antigen-specific in vitro.

This CDR3 contains 13 residues. In germline, CDR1 is SQVTM, CDR2 ANQGSEA. J gave up 3 bases and V 7 bases, and 4 bases lay outside the gene matches. 13 Jbeta primers and 60 Vbeta primers were used for the PCR. Here immunoSEQ multiplex PCR was the method, and the copy in TCRdb shows in-frame clones only, minus some. The sample records 65,000 or so clones, almost 80% being singletons. The source is a girl aged 5-17 years in good health and CMV-seropositive. Sequences were obtained from PBMCs. The chain recombines TRBV29-1 with TRBJ2-1, with 9 bases aligning to TRBD2. CDR3 sequence (DNA): TGCAGCGCTAGCGGGATAAACTACAATGAGCAGTTCTTC. Translation gives CSASGINYNEQFF.